This TCR beta chain was captured by sequencing in a study of T cell responses to AZD1222 COVID-19 vaccine. On this clone itself: The target antigen is unknown.

Per germline, CDR1 SGHRS and CDR2 YFSETQ. V lost 0 bases to trimming and J lost 0 bases, with 13 bases between them. The CDR3 is 17 residues long. Study results and caveats: Across the whole spike, CD4 TCRs peaked at regions 160-218 and 743-854. Reportedly, nearly half of unique spike TCRs recognized epitopes outside B.1.351/B.1.1.7 mutations. It was only five to seven AZD1222 recipients who were seropositive at baseline. The donors showed a predominance of white British ancestry and of females, with possible underestimation of clonal diversity.

Sequenced by immunoSEQ multiplex PCR; TCRdb stores in-frame clones only, minus some. The sample lists 170,000 or so clones, approximately 92% occurring once. This receptor was taken from an adult who received the MenACWY meningococcal vaccine as a control. The sequencing here drew on peripheral blood, taken 28 days after the second dose of the MenACWY control vaccine. V usage is TRBV5-1 and J usage is TRBJ1-3; D possibly corresponds to TRBD1 (6 bases). CDR3 DNA sequence: TGCGCCAGCAGCTTGGGTTCGGGGGCCCCCTCTGGAAACACCATATATTTT. Protein product: CASSLGSGAPSGNTIYF.